This T cell receptor beta chain was obtained from a study of early stage breast cancer tumors. At the level of the study: Most invasive tumors, about 75% of the 16, were ER+/PR+/HER2-. Invasive lobular carcinomas made up about 30% of the 12 ER+/PR+/HER2- tumors.

TCRdb keeps only in-frame clones here, not all; method: immunoSEQ multiplex PCR. This repertoire shows over 20,000 clones, roughly two thirds found once; its top ten account for more than 9%. Overall study results and limits: Enriched TCRB sequences shared across patients were mostly commonly generated sequences. Tumors had approximately 2.7-fold higher T cell density than normal breast.

The germline CDR1 and CDR2 sequences are SGDLS and YYNGEE. This CDR3 spans 15 amino acids. After removal of 3 bases from V and 7 bases from J, the junction contained 10 bases not matched to a gene. This clone appeared a few times. No antigen is known for it. The sequenced sample was breast tumor tissue. This sequence joins TRBV9 and TRBJ2-1; 7 bases are a match to TRBD2. This receptor was obtained from a person between 55 and 70 years old with breast cancer. This CDR3 is CASSDPLAGVNEQFF. In DNA, the CDR3 is TGTGCCAGCAGCGACCCTTTGGCGGGAGTAAATGAGCAGTTCTTC.